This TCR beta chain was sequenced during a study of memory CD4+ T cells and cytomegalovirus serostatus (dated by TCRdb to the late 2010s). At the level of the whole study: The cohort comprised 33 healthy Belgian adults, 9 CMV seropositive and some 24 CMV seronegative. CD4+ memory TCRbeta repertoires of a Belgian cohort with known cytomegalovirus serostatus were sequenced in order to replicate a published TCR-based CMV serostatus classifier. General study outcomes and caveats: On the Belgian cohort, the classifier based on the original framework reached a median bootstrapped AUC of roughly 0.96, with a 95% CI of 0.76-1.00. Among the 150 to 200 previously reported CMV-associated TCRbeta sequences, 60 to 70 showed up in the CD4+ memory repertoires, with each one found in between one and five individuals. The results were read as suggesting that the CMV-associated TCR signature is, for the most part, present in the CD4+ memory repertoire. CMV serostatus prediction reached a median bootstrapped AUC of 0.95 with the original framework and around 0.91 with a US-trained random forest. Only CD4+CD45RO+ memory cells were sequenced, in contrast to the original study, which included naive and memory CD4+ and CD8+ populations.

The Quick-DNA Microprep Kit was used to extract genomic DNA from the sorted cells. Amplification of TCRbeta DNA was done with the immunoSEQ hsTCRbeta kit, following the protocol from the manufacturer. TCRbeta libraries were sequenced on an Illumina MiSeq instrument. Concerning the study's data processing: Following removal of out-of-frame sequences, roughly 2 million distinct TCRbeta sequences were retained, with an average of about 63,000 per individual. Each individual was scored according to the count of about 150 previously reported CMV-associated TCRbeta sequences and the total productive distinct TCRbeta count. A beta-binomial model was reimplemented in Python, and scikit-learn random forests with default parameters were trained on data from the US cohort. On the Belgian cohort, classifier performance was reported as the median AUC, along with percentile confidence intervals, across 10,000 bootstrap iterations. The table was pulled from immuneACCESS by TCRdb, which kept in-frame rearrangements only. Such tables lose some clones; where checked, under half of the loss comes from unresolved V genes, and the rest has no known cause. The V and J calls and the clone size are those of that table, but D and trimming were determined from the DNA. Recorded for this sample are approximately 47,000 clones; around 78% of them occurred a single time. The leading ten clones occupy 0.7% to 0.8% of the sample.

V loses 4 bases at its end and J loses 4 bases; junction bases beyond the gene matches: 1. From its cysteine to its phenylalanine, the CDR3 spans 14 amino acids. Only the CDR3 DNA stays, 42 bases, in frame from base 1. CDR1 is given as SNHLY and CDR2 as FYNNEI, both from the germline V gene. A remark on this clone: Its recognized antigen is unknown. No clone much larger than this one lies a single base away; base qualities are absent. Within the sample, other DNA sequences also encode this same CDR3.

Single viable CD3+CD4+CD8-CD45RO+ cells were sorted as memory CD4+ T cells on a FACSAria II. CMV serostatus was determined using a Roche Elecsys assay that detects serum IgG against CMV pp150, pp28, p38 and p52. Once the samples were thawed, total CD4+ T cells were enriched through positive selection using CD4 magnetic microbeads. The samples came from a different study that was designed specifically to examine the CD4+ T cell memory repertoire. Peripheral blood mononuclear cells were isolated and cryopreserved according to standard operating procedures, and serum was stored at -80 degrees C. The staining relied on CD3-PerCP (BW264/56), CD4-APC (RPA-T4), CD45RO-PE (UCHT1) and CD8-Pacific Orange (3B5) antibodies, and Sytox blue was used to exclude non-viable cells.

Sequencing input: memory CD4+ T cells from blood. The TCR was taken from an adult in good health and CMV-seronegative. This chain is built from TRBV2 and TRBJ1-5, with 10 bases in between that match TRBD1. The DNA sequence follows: TGTGCCAGCAGTGGGACAGGGGGGAATCAGCCCCAGCATTTT. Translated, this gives CASSGTGGNQPQHF.